Below, 10 T cell receptor beta chains from the same sample are listed, as sequenced in a study of CXCR3-negative and CXCR3-positive naive CD8 T cells (dated by TCRdb to about 2019). The sample was run on a NextSeq 550. The Human TCR Profiling Kit (MiLaboratory) was used to prepare UMI-labeled 5' RACE TRB cDNA libraries. The reads underwent TCRdb reprocessing, giving one record for each CDR3 protein sequence and no DNA. This sample's table contains about 23,000 distinct CDR3 sequences. The biggest ten clones account for roughly a fifth of the sample. The specimen was memory CD8+ T cells from blood. Sample cell subset or site, as interpreted from the label and publication: conventional CD8+ memory T cells (TMEM), sorted as controls. These receptors came from a human donor in good health. Some clones in this sample may be carry-over from other donors' samples.

This chain connects TRBV7-6 to TRBJ2-2; checking the TCRdb D call of TRBD2 is not possible without DNA. CDR1 SGHVS and CDR2 FNYEAQ come from the germline V gene. The CDR3 runs to 15 residues. CDR3 sequence: CASSLWTSGGGELFF.

The rearrangement links TRBV5-6 to TRBJ2-1. Germline CDR1 and CDR2: SGHDT and YYEEEE. CDR3 size: 15 residues. Here the CDR3 reads CASINTGSSYNEQFF.

This chain links TRBV7-3 with TRBJ2-1. The CDR3 contains 15 residues. Germline CDR1 and CDR2: SGHTA and FQGTGA. The CDR3 here is CASSLHPSSYNEQFF.

This sequence joins TRBV27 and TRBJ2-5; TCRdb outputs TRBD1, but without DNA this stays unchecked. Per germline, CDR1 MNHEY and CDR2 SMNVEV (reference sequence). The CDR3 is 13 amino acids. CDR3 protein: CASSTGAGETQYF.

This chain connects TRBV4-2 to TRBJ2-1. Germline V lookup: CDR1 LGHNA, CDR2 YNFKEQ. This CDR3 has 15 amino acids. CDR3 loop: CASSLRTDLRNEQFF.

The rearrangement uses TRBV18 and TRBJ2-1; TCRdb's assignment of TRBD2 cannot be checked, as there is no DNA. CDR1 KGHSH and CDR2 LQKENI come from the germline V gene. The CDR3 is 21 residues long. The CDR3 protein is CASSPNSGDLAGGHPYNEQFF.

The chain links TRBV6-6 to TRBJ2-7; TCRdb lists TRBD1, though no DNA is available to test this call. The CDR3 totals 14 residues. Germline V gene lookup returns CDR1 MNHNY and CDR2 SVGAGI (reference sequence). CDR3: CASSGTELSYEQYF.

The chain links TRBV5-5 to TRBJ2-1; with no DNA, the TCRdb D assignment of TRBD2 cannot be verified. This CDR3 is 14 amino acids long. Germline values: CDR1 SGHKS, CDR2 YYEKEE (reference sequence). This CDR3 is CASSSTGVQFGQFF.

V and J are TRBV15 and TRBJ2-2. Per the germline V gene, CDR1 is LNHNV and CDR2 is YYDKDF (reference sequence). This CDR3 comprises 13 residues. The CDR3 protein is CATSRPITGELFF.

The V and J genes are TRBV10-1 and TRBJ2-7. In germline, CDR1 is WNHNN, CDR2 SYGVQD (reference sequence). The CDR3 totals 13 residues. CDR3 sequence reads: CASSESEINEQYF.